The 27 T cell receptor beta chains listed next were all sequenced from one sample in a study of blood T cell repertoires in COVID-19. Repertoires were generated with immunoSEQ multiplex PCR, while TCRdb's copy carries only in-frame clones and drops some. The sample yields 200,000 to 250,000 clones, 86% seen once. The sequenced sample was peripheral blood. The source of these receptors is a woman of 80 years or more with COVID-19, enrolled during active disease.

This chain joins TRBV12-3 or TRBV12-4 and TRBJ1-2; possibly TRBD1 for D (6 bases). V was cut by 5 bases and J by 4 bases, with 11 bases left in between. This CDR3 is built from 13 residues. CDR3 residues: CASSVTGGYGYTF. The CDR3 DNA is TGTGCCAGCAGTGTGACAGGTGGCTATGGCTACACCTTC.

This clone was seen more than once but under ten times. The V and J genes are TRBV12-3 or TRBV12-4 and TRBJ1-4; D unclear. The CDR3 contains 12 residues. Trimming left V 7 bases short and J 8 bases short, with 11 bases between. Here the CDR3 reads CASTGRREKLFF. CDR3 nucleotide sequence: TGTGCCAGCACTGGCCGGAGAGAAAAACTGTTTTTT.

The genes are TRBV28 and TRBJ1-3; no clear D. Germline CDR1 reads MDHEN; CDR2 reads SYDVKM. The germline V and J ends were trimmed by 7 bases and 0 bases, with 10 bases remaining between them. The CDR3 runs to 14 residues. The CDR3 here is CASTFASSGNTIYF. The CDR3 DNA reads as TGTGCCAGCACCTTTGCTAGCTCTGGAAACACCATATATTTT.

The rearrangement links TRBV7-8 to TRBJ2-1; no clear D gene. Germline lookup yields CDR1 SGHVS and CDR2 FQNEAQ. Trimming stripped 0 bases from V and 4 bases from J, with 10 bases between. The CDR3 sequence is 15 residues long. CDR3 bases: TGTGCCAGCAGCTTAGCCAGGCCACAATACAATGAGCAGTTCTTC. Translation gives CASSLARPQYNEQFF.

This sequence joins TRBV6-1 and TRBJ1-2, with D perhaps TRBD1 (5 bases). Germline CDR1 reads MNHNS; CDR2 reads SASEGT. The CDR3 covers 14 residues. The ends were cut back, 3 bases at V and 0 bases at J, with 8 bases in the middle. DNA of the CDR3: TGTGCCAGCAGTGATGAGACAGCTAACTATGGCTACACCTTC. Protein sequence: CASSDETANYGYTF.

This clone was observed a few times. The chain joins TRBV28 to TRBJ1-2, with D possibly being TRBD1 (6 bases). V was clipped by 3 bases and J by 8 bases, with 22 bases between them. This CDR3 is built from 16 residues. CDR1 is MDHEN and CDR2 is SYDVKM in the germline V gene. The CDR3, as DNA: TGTGCCAGCAGTTTCCCGACGGGGAAACAGGGAGCAGGCTACACCTTC. This sequence encodes CASSFPTGKQGAGYTF.

V gene TRBV27 combines with J gene TRBJ1-1; 7 bases align to TRBD1. The CDR3 spans 14 residues. Germline loops: CDR1 MNHEY, CDR2 SMNVEV (reference sequence). The J segment lost 1 base and the V segment lost 6 bases, leaving 5 bases of the junction unmatched. CDR3 in DNA: TGTGCCAGCAGCCTACAGGGGCAGAACACTGAAGCTTTCTTT. This gives the protein CASSLQGQNTEAFF.

The chain uses TRBV7-9 and TRBJ2-7; TRBD2 aligns across 7 bases. This CDR3 spans 15 amino acids. The germline V gene encodes CDR1 SEHNR and CDR2 FQNEAQ (reference sequence). J gave up 7 bases and V 1 base, and 10 bases lay outside the gene matches. The chain's CDR3 is CASSLDGGGSTEQYV. The CDR3 DNA sequence: TGTGCCAGCAGCTTAGATGGGGGAGGGTCCACTGAGCAGTACGTC.

The CDR3 spells CSVEVGAQQYV. The CDR3 DNA reads as TGCAGCGTTGAAGTTGGGGCTCAGCAGTACGTC. The chain recombines TRBV29-1 with TRBJ2-7; D perhaps matches TRBD1 (5 bases). V lost 1 base and J lost 8, with 9 bases in between. This CDR3 comprises 11 residues. From germline, CDR1 is SQVTM and CDR2 ANQGSEA.

A word on this clone: Distinct nucleotide sequences in the sample also encode this CDR3. The chain has TRBV4-1 and TRBJ1-6, with 9 positions matching TRBD1. Germline values: CDR1 MGHRA, CDR2 YSYEKL. V shed 3 bases and J 5 bases; nucleotides not matched to a gene: 2. The length of the CDR3 is 15 residues. The CDR3 reads CASSQRDRDNSPLHF. In nucleotides, the CDR3 is TGCGCCAGCAGCCAGAGGGACAGGGATAATTCACCCCTCCACTTT.

About this clone itself: The sample carries other DNA sequences with the same CDR3. The chain carries TRBV7-2 and TRBJ1-2; D perhaps matches TRBD1 (5 bases). CDR3 length: 14 residues. Germline V gene lookup returns CDR1 SGHTA and CDR2 FQGNSA. V was shortened by 4 bases and J by 2 bases, with 11 bases between the two germline ends. The chain's CDR3 is CASSSSGGNYGYTF. The CDR3 DNA is TGTGCCAGCAGCTCTTCCGGGGGAAACTATGGCTACACCTTC.

This clone was recorded a few times. J is TRBJ2-2 and V is TRBV18; D possibly corresponds to TRBD1 (6 bases). The V gene lost 3 bases and the J gene lost 6 bases, with 14 bases spanning the gap. The CDR3 contains 15 residues. Germline V gene data show CDR1 as KGHSH and CDR2 as LQKENI. CDR3 bases: TGTGCCAGCTCACCCCAGACAGGTGGGCCCGGGGAGCTGTTTTTT. Amino acid sequence: CASSPQTGGPGELFF.

In its sample, this clone was seen a few times. This rearrangement joins TRBV3-1 (or the pseudogene TRBV3-2) to TRBJ1-4; TRBD1 matches at 8 bases. The CDR3 contains 16 residues. With V trimmed by 2 bases and J by 7 bases, 9 bases remained unmatched. Germline CDR1 reads LGHDT; CDR2 reads YNNKEL (reference sequence). CDR3 bases: TGTGCCAGCAGCCAAAGTGACAGGGGCTTGAGTGAAAAACTGTTTTTT. It is translated as CASSQSDRGLSEKLFF.

This clone showed up just once. The chain carries TRBV3-1 (or the pseudogene TRBV3-2) and TRBJ1-4; D is unclear. This CDR3 has 15 residues. Deletions cut 1 base from V and 0 bases from J, with 6 bases between. Germline CDR1 LGHDT, CDR2 YNNKEL (reference sequence). CDR3 nucleotides: TGTGCCAGCAGCCAAGCGGGGTCAACTAATGAAAAACTGTTTTTT. It codes for CASSQAGSTNEKLFF.

V gene TRBV5-4 combines with J gene TRBJ2-1, with D unresolved. The CDR3 covers 13 residues. V gave up 0 bases and J gave up 6 bases, with 7 bases separating them. Germline V gives CDR1 SGHNT, CDR2 YYREEE (reference sequence). DNA of the CDR3: TGTGCCAGCAGCTTGGCGTTAGCCAATGAGCAGTTCTTC. Translation gives CASSLALANEQFF.

The chain combines TRBV9 with TRBJ2-2, with D unresolved. The CDR3 is 15 amino acids. Trimming cost V 0 bases and J 2 bases, with 8 bases left between them. Germline loops: CDR1 SGDLS, CDR2 YYNGEE. This CDR3 reads CASSVVGSNTGELFF. CDR3 bases: TGTGCCAGCAGCGTAGTGGGCAGTAACACCGGGGAGCTGTTTTTT.

This clone came up once. The rearrangement uses TRBV10-3 and TRBJ2-2; 8 bases map to TRBD2. This CDR3 comprises 14 residues. Germline V gene sequence: CDR1 ENHRY, CDR2 SYGVKD. V shed 7 bases, J shed 4 bases, and the junction held 5 bases outside the gene matches. CDR3 DNA sequence: TGTGCCATCAAACCGGGGGGGCCCACCGGGGAGCTGTTTTTT. Protein product: CAIKPGGPTGELFF.

The CDR3 nucleotides are TGTGCCAGCAGTGACTTGAACACCATATATTTT. As protein: CASSDLNTIYF. The chain couples TRBV28 to TRBJ1-3; D is ambiguous. V was trimmed by 5 bases and J by 7 bases, leaving 6 bases between them. There are 11 residues in the CDR3. Germline V gene sequence: CDR1 MDHEN, CDR2 SYDVKM.

The chain links TRBV19 to TRBJ1-5; 7 bases match TRBD1. CDR1 is LNHDA and CDR2 is SQIVND in the germline V gene (reference sequence). With 7 bases clipped from V and 4 bases from J, the junction kept 10 bases outside the gene matches. The CDR3 is made up of 15 amino acids. The DNA of the CDR3 is TGTGCCAGTACATTAGACAGGGACAAAAATCAGCCCCAGCATTTT. It specifies CASTLDRDKNQPQHF.

The chain couples TRBV18 to TRBJ2-1, with D perhaps TRBD1 (5 bases). The V end was cut by 0 bases, the J end by 9 bases, with 15 bases between. Per the germline V gene, CDR1 is KGHSH and CDR2 is LQKENI. The CDR3 length is 15 residues. The CDR3 DNA sequence: TGTGCCAGCTCACCACCATTCTCAGGGTTGGGTGAGCAGTTCTTC. It specifies CASSPPFSGLGEQFF.

Points on this clone: The junction departs from germline at one end; a sequencing error may be responsible. The rearrangement uses TRBV6-2 or TRBV6-3 and TRBJ1-1; maybe TRBD1 (5 bases). There are 15 residues in the CDR3. From germline, CDR1 is MNHEY and CDR2 SVGEGT. CDR3 DNA: TGTGCCAGCGGTTACAGGAGACCTACGAACACTGAAGCTTTCTTT. This gives the protein CASGYRRPTNTEAFF.

The J gene is TRBJ1-4, the V gene TRBV6-5; the match to TRBD1 covers 8 bases. Germline CDR1 is MNHEY and CDR2 is SVGAGI. This CDR3 region has 15 residues. Losses at the gene ends were 2 bases for V and 7 bases for J; bases not matched to a gene: 6. The CDR3 spells CASSYPGGVSEKLFF. The CDR3 bases are TGTGCCAGCAGTTACCCAGGGGGCGTGAGTGAAAAACTGTTTTTT.

The chain's CDR3 is CASGTGGGLQETQYF. CDR3 bases: TGCGCCAGCGGAACGGGGGGCGGGTTGCAAGAGACCCAGTACTTC. V usage is TRBV5-1 and J usage is TRBJ2-5; maybe TRBD2 (7 bases). Germline-derived CDR1 and CDR2 are SGHRS and YFSETQ. V shed 7 bases and J shed 2 bases, with 18 bases lying between them. The CDR3 runs 15 residues.

This sequence joins TRBV5-5 and TRBJ2-3, with 8 bases fitting TRBD2. The length of the CDR3 is 14 residues. Trimming took 2 bases from V and 1 from J; bases not matched to a gene: 0. Looked up from germline, CDR1 is SGHKS and CDR2 is YYEKEE (reference sequence). Written as DNA, the CDR3 is TGTGCCAGCAGCTTAGCGGGGGGCACAGATACGCAGTATTTT. Translated: CASSLAGGTDTQYF.

V usage is TRBV28 and J usage is TRBJ2-7; D remains unclear. This CDR3 has 14 residues. V dropped 2 bases and J dropped 1 base, with 9 bases sitting between them. Germline V gene lookup returns CDR1 MDHEN and CDR2 SYDVKM. The CDR3 is CASSLSSMSYEQYV. The CDR3 nucleotides are TGTGCCAGCAGTTTAAGCTCGATGTCCTACGAGCAGTACGTC.

The CDR3 reads CASSSQGVYEQYV. As DNA, the CDR3 is TGTGCCAGCAGCTCACAGGGTGTCTACGAGCAGTACGTC. The chain has TRBV5-5 and TRBJ2-7; D possibly corresponds to TRBD1 (6 bases). The CDR3 has 13 residues. V was trimmed by 3 bases and J by 3 bases, leaving 10 bases between them. The germline gives CDR1 SGHKS, CDR2 YYEKEE (reference sequence).

The genes are TRBV28 and TRBJ2-5, with 7 bases fitting TRBD1. This CDR3 has 16 amino acids. CDR1 MDHEN and CDR2 SYDVKM come from the germline V gene. V lost 6 bases, J lost 0 bases, and 10 bases stayed unmatched. CDR3 DNA: TGTGCCAGCAGCAGAGGGGGCTTGGGAGACCAAGAGACCCAGTACTTC. This sequence encodes CASSRGGLGDQETQYF.